This entry features one T cell receptor (beta chain) sequence. An end of the junction differs from the germline gene, which may be a read error. This specimen belongs to a study of T cells in Graves' hyperthyroidism and ophthalmopathy. Study context: Once the initial diagnosis was made, peripheral blood was obtained before any treatment.

Researchers took RNA transcripts and amplified the TCR beta CDR3 regions from them. An initial round of RT-PCR targeting the TCR CDR3 relied on the HTBI primer set. Each CDR3 protein gets one entry after TCRdb re-called the multiplex PCR reads with MiXCR. The repertoire holds 400,000 to 600,000 distinct CDR3 sequences, with 15% to 20% as singletons. The CDR3 runs to 13 residues. Germline V gives CDR1 LNHDA, CDR2 SQIVND (reference sequence). Sample: blood. This receptor was taken from a woman in her twenties or thirties with Graves' ophthalmopathy. The chain uses TRBV19 and TRBJ2-3, with D possibly TRBD1 on 6 matching bases. The CDR3 DNA sequence: TGTGCCAGTAGTAAGACAGGCACGGATACGCAGTATTTT. Protein: CASSKTGTDTQYF. Filled out from reference TRBV19 and TRBJ2-3, the complete variable domain reads DGGITQSPKYLFRKEGQNVTLSCEQNLNHDAMYWYRQDPGQGLRLIYYSQIVNDFQKGDIAEGYSVSREKKESFPLTVTSAQKNPTAFYLCASSKTGTDTQYFGPGTRLTVL.